This T cell receptor (beta chain) was found in a study of blood T cell repertoires in COVID-19 (dated by TCRdb to the early 2020s). With regard to the full study: Collaborator samples came from the United States, Italy and Spain and covered acute and convalescent phases of COVID-19. The material from the prospective study consisted of cDNA or gDNA derived from T cells, B-cell-depleted T cells, or PBMCs. The dataset comprised deeply sampled blood TCRbeta repertoires from subjects exposed to, actively infected with, or recovered from COVID-19. The repertoires were released in a freely available public database intended as a resource for research on the immune response to SARS-CoV-2. The samples were drawn from two sources: the first 160 participants of the ongoing ImmuneRACE study, and 1,200 or so subjects contributed by 6 global collaborators. The sample metadata nearly always contained a de-identified subject ID, COVID-19 status, age in years and sex. Where available, HLA class I and class II types were taken from metadata supplied by the sample provider and were not determined by assay-based typing. What the authors observed across the whole study: The quantity of clinical and demographic metadata differed by source and by participant and was supplied without curation.

The CDR1 and CDR2 encoded by the germline V gene (reference sequence) are LNHDA and SQIVND. The CDR3 runs 15 residues from the cysteine to the phenylalanine. Only the CDR3 DNA stays, 45 bases, in frame from base 1. Deletion took 3 bases off V and 1 base off J, with a span of 12 bases between the germline ends. The immunoSEQ Assay, a bias-controlled multiplex PCR, was used to amplify TCRbeta CDR3 regions from genomic DNA. Regarding the original processing steps: The number of nucleated cells in each sample was estimated by amplification of reference gene primers within the assay. To quantify the absolute abundance of each unique TCRbeta CDR3 rearrangement, sequence reads were collapsed and filtered. For each sample, productive Simpson clonality was calculated by taking the square root of Simpson's diversity index across productive rearrangements. Drawn from immuneACCESS, this table holds only the in-frame rearrangements with V and J called that TCRdb kept. Clones are partly lost; checked studies trace under half to an unresolved V gene and leave the rest unexplained. V and J calls plus clone size are reproduced from that table; the DNA served to infer D and trimming. For this sample there are 130,000 to 150,000 clones; around 84% appear just once. The top ten hold 10% of the sample.

Collaborating institutions collected whole blood in K2EDTA tubes following their own protocols. For TCRbeta analysis, collaborators shipped samples in one of three forms: frozen whole blood, isolated PBMCs, or DNA extracted from either of those sample types. A note on this clone: Its antigen specificity is not known. Base qualities are not provided; no much larger clone lies one nucleotide away.

The chain links TRBV19 with TRBJ1-1; the D gene is possibly TRBD1, with 6 bases matching. What was sequenced was peripheral blood. The origin of this receptor is a man between 60 and 75 years old with active or convalescent COVID-19. For the CDR3, the sequence is CASSMRGHTNTEAFF. The base sequence is TGTGCCAGTAGTATGAGGGGACACACGAACACTGAAGCTTTCTTT.